Described below is a single T cell receptor (beta chain) sequence and its context. What it binds is unknown. The record originates from a study of shared clonotypes between healthy human individuals. Trimming shortened V by 6 bases and J by 4 bases, and 4 bases separated the two germline ends. The CDR3 spans 10 residues. Germline assignment: CDR1 SGHTS and CDR2 YDEGEE. The study, taken as a whole, reports: A few donors shared 5% to 5.5% of their naive CD4 clonotypes. Clonotypes shared by all four donors outscored non-shared clonotypes in generation probability.

Measured with immunoSEQ multiplex PCR; TCRdb has only the in-frame clones, and not every one. The sample records 2 million to 2.5 million clones, approximately 90% being singletons. Input material: naive CD4+ T cells from PBMCs. The subset: CD45RA+ positively selected. The chain employs TRBV5-8 and TRBJ1-1; D unresolved. This TCR derives from a man younger than 35 in good health. Some clones in this sample may be carry-over from other donors' samples. The CDR3 protein is CASKATEAFF. The CDR3 DNA reads as TGTGCCAGCAAGGCCACTGAAGCTTTCTTT.